This entry features one TCR beta chain sequence. The target antigen is unknown. Germline V gene lookup returns CDR1 LNHNV and CDR2 YYDKDF (reference sequence). There are 14 residues in the CDR3. Trimming removed 5 bases from V and 4 bases from J; junction bases left unmatched: 2. This entry is derived from a study of OX40 agonist ivuxolimab in advanced cancers. As for the study in general: Each patient was given ivuxolimab into a vein every 2 weeks, at 0.01 to 10 mg/kg.

Study-level results: Some of the lowest clonal expansion was seen in partial responders at 0.1-3.0 mg/kg. At 0.1 to 3.0 mg/kg and by week 6, CD4+ and CD8+ T cells in the blood had expanded clonally.

Libraries were prepared by immunoSEQ multiplex PCR; TCRdb keeps only in-frame clonotypes and omits some of them. The table lists tens of thousands of clones, 75% to 90% of them singletons. Sequenced here: CD4+ or CD8+ T cells sorted from blood, sampled in a trial of the OX40 agonist ivuxolimab. The chain carries TRBV15 and TRBJ1-5; 10 nucleotides agree with TRBD1. This clonotype was obtained from an adult with an advanced solid tumor such as melanoma, head and neck, liver or kidney cancer. CDR3 in amino acids: CATSGDRGNQPQHF. The CDR3 DNA reads as TGTGCCACCAGCGGGGACAGGGGTAATCAGCCCCAGCATTTT.